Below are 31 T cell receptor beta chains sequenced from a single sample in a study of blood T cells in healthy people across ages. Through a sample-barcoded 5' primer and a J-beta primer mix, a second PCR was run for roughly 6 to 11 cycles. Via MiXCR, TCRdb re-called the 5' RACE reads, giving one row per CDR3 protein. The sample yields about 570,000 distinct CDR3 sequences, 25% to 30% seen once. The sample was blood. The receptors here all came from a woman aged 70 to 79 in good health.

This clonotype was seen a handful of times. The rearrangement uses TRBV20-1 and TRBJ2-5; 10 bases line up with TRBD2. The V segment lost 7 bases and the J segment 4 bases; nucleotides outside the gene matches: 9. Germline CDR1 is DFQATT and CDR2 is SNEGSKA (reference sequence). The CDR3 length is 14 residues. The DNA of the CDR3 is TGCAGTGTCGAAGCGGGGGGGCCAGGAGAGACCCAGTACTTC. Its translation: CSVEAGGPGETQYF.

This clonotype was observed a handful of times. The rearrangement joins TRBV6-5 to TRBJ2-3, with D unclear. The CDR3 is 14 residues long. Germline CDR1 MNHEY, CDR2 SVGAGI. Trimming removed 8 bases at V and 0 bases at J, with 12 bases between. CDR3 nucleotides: TGTGCCAGCGCGGTACAGTTAAGCACAGATACGCAGTATTTT. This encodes CASAVQLSTDTQYF.

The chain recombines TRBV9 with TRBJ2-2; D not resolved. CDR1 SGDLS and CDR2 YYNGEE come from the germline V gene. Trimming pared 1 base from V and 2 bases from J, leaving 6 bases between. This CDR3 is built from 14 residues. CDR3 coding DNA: TGTGCCAGCAGCGTACCGGTTAACACCGGGGAGCTGTTTTTT. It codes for CASSVPVNTGELFF.

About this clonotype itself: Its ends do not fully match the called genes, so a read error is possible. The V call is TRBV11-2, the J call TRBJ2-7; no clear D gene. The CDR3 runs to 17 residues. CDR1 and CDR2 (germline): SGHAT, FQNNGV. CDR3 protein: CASSLVFSRSYSYEQHF. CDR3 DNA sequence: TGTGCCAGCAGCTTAGTCTTTTCGCGCAGCTACTCCTACGAGCAGCACTTC.

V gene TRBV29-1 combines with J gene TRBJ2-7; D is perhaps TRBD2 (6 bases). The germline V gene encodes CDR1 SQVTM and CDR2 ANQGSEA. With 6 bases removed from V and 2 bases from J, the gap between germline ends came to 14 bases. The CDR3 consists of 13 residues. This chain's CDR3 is CSVASPGAYEQYF. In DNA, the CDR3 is TGCAGCGTCGCAAGCCCGGGAGCCTACGAGCAGTACTTC.

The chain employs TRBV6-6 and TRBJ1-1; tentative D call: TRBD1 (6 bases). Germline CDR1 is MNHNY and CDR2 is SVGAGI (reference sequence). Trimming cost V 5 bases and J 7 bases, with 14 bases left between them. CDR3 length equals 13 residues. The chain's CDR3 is CASSPQRDIEAFF. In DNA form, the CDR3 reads TGTGCCAGCAGTCCGCAACGGGACATTGAAGCTTTCTTT.

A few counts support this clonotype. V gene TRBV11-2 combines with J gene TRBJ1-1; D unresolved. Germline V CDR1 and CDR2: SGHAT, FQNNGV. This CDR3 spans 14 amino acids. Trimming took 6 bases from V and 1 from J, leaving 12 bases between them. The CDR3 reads CASRIGRGNTEAFF. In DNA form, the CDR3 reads TGTGCCAGCAGAATAGGACGGGGGAACACTGAAGCTTTCTTT.

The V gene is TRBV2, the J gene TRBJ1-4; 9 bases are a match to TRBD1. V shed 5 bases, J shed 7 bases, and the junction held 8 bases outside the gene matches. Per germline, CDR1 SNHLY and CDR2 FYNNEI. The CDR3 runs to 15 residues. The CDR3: CASSTQGASVEKLFF. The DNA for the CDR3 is TGTGCCAGCAGTACACAGGGGGCATCTGTTGAAAAACTGTTTTTT.

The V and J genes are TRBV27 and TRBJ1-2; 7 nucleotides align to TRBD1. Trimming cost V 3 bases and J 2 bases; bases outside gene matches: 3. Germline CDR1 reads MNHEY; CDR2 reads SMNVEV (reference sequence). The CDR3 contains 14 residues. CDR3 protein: CASSFDRANYGYTF. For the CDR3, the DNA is TGTGCCAGCAGTTTCGACAGGGCCAACTATGGCTACACCTTC.

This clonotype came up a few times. CDR3 residues: CANRQNTGELFF. The CDR3 DNA is TGTGCCAATAGACAGAACACCGGGGAGCTGTTTTTT. The chain uses TRBV6-6 and TRBJ2-2; D unresolved. V was trimmed by 10 bases and J by 1 base, leaving 7 bases between them. The CDR3 spans 12 residues. The germline gives CDR1 MNHNY, CDR2 SVGAGI (reference sequence).

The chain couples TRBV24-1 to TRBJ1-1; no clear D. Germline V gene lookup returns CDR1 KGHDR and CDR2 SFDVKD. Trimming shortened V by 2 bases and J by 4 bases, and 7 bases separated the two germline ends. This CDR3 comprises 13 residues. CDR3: CATSDSWGTEAFF. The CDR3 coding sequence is TGTGCCACCAGTGATTCCTGGGGCACTGAAGCTTTCTTT.

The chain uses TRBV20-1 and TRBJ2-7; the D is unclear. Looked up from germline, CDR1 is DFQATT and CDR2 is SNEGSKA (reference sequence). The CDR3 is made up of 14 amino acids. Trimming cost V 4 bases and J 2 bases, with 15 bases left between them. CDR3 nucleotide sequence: TGCAGTGCTACACAAGCTGGGCAGGCCTACGAGCAGTACTTC. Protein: CSATQAGQAYEQYF.

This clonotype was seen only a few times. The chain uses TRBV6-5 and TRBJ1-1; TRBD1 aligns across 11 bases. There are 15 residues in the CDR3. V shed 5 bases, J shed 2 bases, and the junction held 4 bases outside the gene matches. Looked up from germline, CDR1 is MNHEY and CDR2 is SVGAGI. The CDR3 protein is CASSEGQGDNTEAFF. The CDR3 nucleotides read TGTGCCAGCAGTGAGGGACAGGGGGATAACACTGAAGCTTTCTTT.

The CDR3 region is CASRLLGTGGTEAFF. CDR3 bases: TGTGCCAGCAGACTTCTAGGGACAGGGGGCACTGAAGCTTTCTTT. This chain joins TRBV2 and TRBJ1-1; 11 positions match TRBD1. The germline gives CDR1 SNHLY, CDR2 FYNNEI. The CDR3 length is 15 residues. V lost 6 bases, J lost 4 bases, and 7 bases stayed unmatched.

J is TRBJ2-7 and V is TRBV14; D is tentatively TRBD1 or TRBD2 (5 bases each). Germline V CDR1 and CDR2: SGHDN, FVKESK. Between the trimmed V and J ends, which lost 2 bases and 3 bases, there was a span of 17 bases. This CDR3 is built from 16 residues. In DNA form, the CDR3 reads TGTGCCAGCAGCCAAAGATCGGGACGGATCGTCTACGAGCAGTACTTC. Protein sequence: CASSQRSGRIVYEQYF.

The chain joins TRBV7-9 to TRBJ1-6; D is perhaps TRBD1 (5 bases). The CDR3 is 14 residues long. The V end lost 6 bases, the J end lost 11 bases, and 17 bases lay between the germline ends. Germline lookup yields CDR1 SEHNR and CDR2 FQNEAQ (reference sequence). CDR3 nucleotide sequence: TGTGCCAGCAGTTTTCCGGGCGTGGGGGCACCCCTCCACTTT. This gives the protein CASSFPGVGAPLHF.

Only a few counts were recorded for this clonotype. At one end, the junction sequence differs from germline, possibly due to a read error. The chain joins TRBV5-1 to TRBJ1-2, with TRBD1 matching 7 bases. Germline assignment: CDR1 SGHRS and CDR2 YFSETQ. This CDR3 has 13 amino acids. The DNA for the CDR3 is TGCGCCAGCAGCCTCGGGACAGTAGGTGGCTACGCCTTC. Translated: CASSLGTVGGYAF.

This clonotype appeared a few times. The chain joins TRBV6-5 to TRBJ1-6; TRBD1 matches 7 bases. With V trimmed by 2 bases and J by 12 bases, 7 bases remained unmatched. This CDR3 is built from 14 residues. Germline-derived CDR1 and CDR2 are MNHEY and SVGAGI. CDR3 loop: CASSYEGALKPLHF. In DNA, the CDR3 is TGTGCCAGCAGTTACGAGGGGGCGCTGAAACCCCTCCACTTT.

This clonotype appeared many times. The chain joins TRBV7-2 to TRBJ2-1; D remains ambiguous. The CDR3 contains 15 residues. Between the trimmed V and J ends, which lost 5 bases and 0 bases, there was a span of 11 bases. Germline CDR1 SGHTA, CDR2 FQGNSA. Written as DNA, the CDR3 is TGTGCCAGCAGCCCCGGGCGCAGCTCCTACAATGAGCAGTTCTTC. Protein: CASSPGRSSYNEQFF. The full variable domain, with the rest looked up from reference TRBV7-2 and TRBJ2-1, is GAGVSQSPSNKVTEKGKDVELRCDPISGHTALYWYRQSLGQGLEFLIYFQGNSAPDKSGLPSDRFSAERTGGSVSTLTIQRTQQEDSAVYLCASSPGRSSYNEQFFGPGTRLTVL.

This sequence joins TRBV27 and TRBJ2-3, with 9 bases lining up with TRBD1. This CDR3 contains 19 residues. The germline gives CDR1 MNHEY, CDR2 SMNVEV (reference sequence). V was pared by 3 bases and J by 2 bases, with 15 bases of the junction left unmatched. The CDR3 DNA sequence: TGTGCCAGCAGTTTTCTACCCCGAGCGGGACAGGGATACACAGATACGCAGTATTTT. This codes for CASSFLPRAGQGYTDTQYF.

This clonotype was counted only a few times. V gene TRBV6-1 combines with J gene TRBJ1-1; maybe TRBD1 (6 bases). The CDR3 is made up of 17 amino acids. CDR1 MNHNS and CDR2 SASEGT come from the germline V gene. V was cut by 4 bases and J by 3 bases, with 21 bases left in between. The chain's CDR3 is CASSVPSSRDKDTEAFF. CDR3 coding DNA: TGTGCCAGCAGTGTACCATCGTCGAGGGACAAGGACACTGAAGCTTTCTTT.

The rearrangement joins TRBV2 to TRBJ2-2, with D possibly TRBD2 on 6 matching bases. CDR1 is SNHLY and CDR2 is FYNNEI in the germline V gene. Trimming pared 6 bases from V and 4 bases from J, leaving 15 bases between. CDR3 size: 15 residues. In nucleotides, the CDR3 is TGTGCCAGCAGAATCCAGGGAGGAGGCACCGGGGAGCTGTTTTTT. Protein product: CASRIQGGGTGELFF.

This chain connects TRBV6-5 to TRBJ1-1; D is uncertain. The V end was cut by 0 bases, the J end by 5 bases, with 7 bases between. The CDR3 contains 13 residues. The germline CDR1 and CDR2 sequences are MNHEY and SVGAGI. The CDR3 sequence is CASSYSSETEAFF. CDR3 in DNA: TGTGCCAGCAGTTACTCGTCGGAAACTGAAGCTTTCTTT.

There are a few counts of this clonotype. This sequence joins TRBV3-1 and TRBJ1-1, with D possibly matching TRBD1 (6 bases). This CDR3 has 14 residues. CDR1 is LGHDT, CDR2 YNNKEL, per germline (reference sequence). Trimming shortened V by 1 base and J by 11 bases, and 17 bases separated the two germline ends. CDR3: CASSQVGRGVGAFF. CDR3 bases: TGTGCCAGCAGCCAAGTGGGCAGGGGAGTTGGGGCTTTCTTT. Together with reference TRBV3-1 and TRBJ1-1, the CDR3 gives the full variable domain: DTAVSQTPKYLVTQMGNDKSIKCEQNLGHDTMYWYKQDSKKFLKIMFSYNNKELIINETVPNRFSPKSPDKAHLNLHINSLELGDSAVYFCASSQVGRGVGAFFGQGTRLTVV.

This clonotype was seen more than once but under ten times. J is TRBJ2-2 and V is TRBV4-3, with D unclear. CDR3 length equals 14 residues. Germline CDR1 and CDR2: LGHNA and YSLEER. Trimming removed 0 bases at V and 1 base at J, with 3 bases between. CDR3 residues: CASSQDRNTGELFF. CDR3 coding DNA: TGCGCCAGCAGCCAAGATAGGAACACCGGGGAGCTGTTTTTT.

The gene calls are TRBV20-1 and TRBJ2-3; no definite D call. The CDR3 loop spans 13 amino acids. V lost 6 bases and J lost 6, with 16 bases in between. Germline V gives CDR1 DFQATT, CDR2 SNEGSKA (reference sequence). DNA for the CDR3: TGCAGTGCGGATTACGATCGAGCGGATACGCAGTATTTT. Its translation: CSADYDRADTQYF.

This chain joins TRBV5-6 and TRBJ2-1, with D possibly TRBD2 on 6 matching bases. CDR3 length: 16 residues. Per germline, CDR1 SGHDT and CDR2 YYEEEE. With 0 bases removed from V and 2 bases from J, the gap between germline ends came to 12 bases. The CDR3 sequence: CASSLAGGSTYNEQFF. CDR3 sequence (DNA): TGTGCCAGCAGCTTGGCCGGGGGTAGCACCTACAATGAGCAGTTCTTC.

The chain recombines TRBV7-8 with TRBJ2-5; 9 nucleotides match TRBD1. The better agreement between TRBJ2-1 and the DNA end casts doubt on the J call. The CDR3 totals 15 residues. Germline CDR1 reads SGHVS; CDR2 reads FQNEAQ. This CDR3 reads CASSYPGQGLGEQFF. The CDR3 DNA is TGTGCCAGCAGTTATCCGGGACAGGGCCTGGGGGAGCAGTTCTTC.

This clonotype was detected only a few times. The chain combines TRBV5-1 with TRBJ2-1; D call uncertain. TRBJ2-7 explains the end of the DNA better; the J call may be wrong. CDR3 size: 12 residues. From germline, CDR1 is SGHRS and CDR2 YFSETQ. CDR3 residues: CASSFNGKEQYF. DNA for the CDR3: TGCGCCAGCAGCTTCAATGGGAAGGAGCAGTACTTC.

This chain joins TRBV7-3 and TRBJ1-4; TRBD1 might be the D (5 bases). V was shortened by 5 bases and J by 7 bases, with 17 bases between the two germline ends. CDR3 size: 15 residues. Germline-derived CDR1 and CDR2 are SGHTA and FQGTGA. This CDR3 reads CASSQHPGGSEKLFF. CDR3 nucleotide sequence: TGTGCCAGCAGCCAACATCCTGGGGGGAGTGAAAAACTGTTTTTT.

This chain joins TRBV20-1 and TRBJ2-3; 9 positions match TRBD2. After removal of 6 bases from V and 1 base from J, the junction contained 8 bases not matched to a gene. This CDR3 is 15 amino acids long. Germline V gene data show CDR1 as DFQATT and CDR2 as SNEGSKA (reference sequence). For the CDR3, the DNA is TGCAGTGCCAACCTCGGGACTAGCCGCACAGATACGCAGTATTTT. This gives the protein CSANLGTSRTDTQYF.